These 10 T cell receptor beta chains came from one sample sequenced in a study of identical twins. MiXCR, run by TCRdb on the 5' RACE reads, gives a single entry per CDR3 protein. The data show 570,000 or so distinct CDR3 sequences, 7.5% to 10% seen once. The sample also formed part of further work on yellow fever vaccine responses in identical twins.

The sequenced material came from PBMCs. These TCRs come from a woman aged 18 to 35 in good health.

The chain couples TRBV10-3 to TRBJ1-4; D ambiguous. Germline lookup yields CDR1 ENHRY and CDR2 SYGVKD. V was pared by 0 bases and J by 13 bases, with 21 bases between. The length of the CDR3 is 16 residues. CDR3 loop: CAISESRADTLKRLFF. The CDR3 nucleotides read TGTGCCATCAGTGAGTCGAGGGCAGACACCCTGAAAAGACTGTTTTTT.

The gene calls are TRBV28 and TRBJ2-7; D ambiguous. Per germline, CDR1 MDHEN and CDR2 SYDVKM. The CDR3 consists of 14 residues. V was shortened by 3 bases and J by 2 bases, with 11 bases between the two germline ends. CDR3: CASSLLLAPYEQYF. Written as DNA, the CDR3 is TGTGCCAGCAGTTTGTTGTTGGCCCCCTACGAGCAGTACTTC.

This clonotype appeared a few times. V gene TRBV7-2 combines with J gene TRBJ1-2; 8 nucleotides line up with TRBD1. The germline V gene encodes CDR1 SGHTA and CDR2 FQGNSA. The CDR3 totals 15 residues. Germline trimming cut 1 base from V and 5 bases from J; bases unmatched to any gene: 6. CDR3 bases: TGTGCCAGCAGCTTAGGGTTCCAGGGGGCATATGGCTACACCTTC. It specifies CASSLGFQGAYGYTF.

This clonotype was seen many times. V usage is TRBV28 and J usage is TRBJ1-5; 8 nucleotides line up with TRBD1. The CDR3 consists of 14 residues. The ends lost 5 bases at V and 9 bases at J; junction bases unmatched: 9. Germline assignment: CDR1 MDHEN and CDR2 SYDVKM. The CDR3 protein is CASSPRQGFGPQHF. CDR3 DNA: TGTGCCAGCAGTCCTAGACAGGGGTTTGGGCCCCAGCATTTT.

This clonotype showed up just a few times. V usage is TRBV5-1 and J usage is TRBJ2-2, with TRBD1 as a possible D gene (7 bases). The V gene lost 4 bases and the J gene lost 6 bases, with 13 bases spanning the gap. This CDR3 region has 14 residues. Germline CDR1 is SGHRS and CDR2 is YFSETQ. CDR3: CASSRQGGSGELFF. CDR3 nucleotide sequence: TGCGCCAGCAGCCGACAGGGAGGTTCCGGGGAGCTGTTTTTT.

A few counts support this clonotype. The chain links TRBV10-3 to TRBJ1-5, with D hard to call. Germline-derived CDR1 and CDR2 are ENHRY and SYGVKD. The V end lost 0 bases, the J end lost 2 bases, and 11 bases lay between the germline ends. The CDR3 has 16 residues. CDR3 DNA sequence: TGTGCCATCAGTGAGTCGTTACCAGGAGGCAATCAGCCCCAGCATTTT. It codes for CAISESLPGGNQPQHF.

This clonotype was seen many times. This rearrangement joins TRBV7-9 to TRBJ2-1; unclear D gene. Germline loops: CDR1 SEHNR, CDR2 FQNEAQ (reference sequence). The CDR3 sequence is 15 residues long. The germline V and J ends were trimmed by 3 bases and 4 bases, with 13 bases remaining between them. CDR3 sequence reads: CASSFGSLPYNEQFF. DNA of the CDR3: TGTGCCAGCAGCTTTGGCAGTCTGCCATACAATGAGCAGTTCTTC.

The gene calls are TRBV5-5 and TRBJ2-5; TRBD2 might be the D (6 bases). V lost 4 bases, J lost 2 bases, and 9 bases lay in between. The CDR3 length is 13 residues. CDR1 and CDR2 from the germline V gene are SGHKS and YYEKEE (reference sequence). In DNA form, the CDR3 reads TGTGCCAGCAGCGCGGGACCGCAAGAGACCCAGTACTTC. Translation gives CASSAGPQETQYF.

This clonotype has ten or more counts. The rearrangement joins TRBV5-6 to TRBJ2-1; D call uncertain. Germline values: CDR1 SGHDT, CDR2 YYEEEE. V lost 0 bases, J lost 7 bases, and 11 bases lay in between. The CDR3 extends over 14 amino acids. CDR3 in amino acids: CASSLVRRLNEQFF. The CDR3 DNA is TGTGCCAGCAGCTTGGTGCGCCGGTTGAATGAGCAGTTCTTC.

This clonotype was seen many times. A junction end diverges from the germline sequence, so it may reflect a read error. J is TRBJ2-1 and V is TRBV12-3 or TRBV12-4, with D tentatively TRBD2 (6 bases). The CDR3 has 14 amino acids. The CDR3: CASSTWDSDNEQFF. CDR3 nucleotides: TGTGCCAGCAGTACTTGGGACTCCGACAATGAGCAGTTCTTC.